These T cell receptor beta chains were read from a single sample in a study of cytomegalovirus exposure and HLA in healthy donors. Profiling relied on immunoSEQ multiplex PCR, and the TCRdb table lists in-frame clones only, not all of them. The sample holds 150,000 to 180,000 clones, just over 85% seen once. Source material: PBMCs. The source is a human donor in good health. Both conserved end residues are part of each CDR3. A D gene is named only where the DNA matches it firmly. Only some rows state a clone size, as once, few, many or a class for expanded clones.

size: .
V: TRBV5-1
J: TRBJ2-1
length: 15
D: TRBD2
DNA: TGCGCCAGTACCGAGACTAGCGGGGTTGAGGGTGAGCAGTTCTTC
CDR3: CASTETSGVEGEQFF

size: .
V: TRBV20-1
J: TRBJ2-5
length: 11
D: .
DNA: TGCAGTGCTAAGACACGAGAGACCCAGTACTTC
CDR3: CSAKTRETQYF

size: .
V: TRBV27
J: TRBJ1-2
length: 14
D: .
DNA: TGTGCCAGCAGTTTTAGCCATGACAACTATGGCTACACCTTC
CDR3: CASSFSHDNYGYTF

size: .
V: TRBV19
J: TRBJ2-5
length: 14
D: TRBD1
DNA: TGTGCCAGTAGTGTTCCGGACAGGGGAGAGACCCAGTACTTC
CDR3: CASSVPDRGETQYF

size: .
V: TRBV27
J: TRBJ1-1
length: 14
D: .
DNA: TGTGCCAGCAACCTACTACATTCGAACACTGAAGCTTTCTTT
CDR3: CASNLLHSNTEAFF

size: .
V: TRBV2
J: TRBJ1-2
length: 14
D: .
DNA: TGTGCCAGCAGGCCGACAGTGGGCCTAGGGGGCTACACCTTC
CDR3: CASRPTVGLGGYTF

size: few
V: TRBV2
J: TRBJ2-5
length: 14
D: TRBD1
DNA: TGTGCCAGCAGAGCTAGGACAGGGCAAGAGACCCAGTACTTC
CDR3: CASRARTGQETQYF

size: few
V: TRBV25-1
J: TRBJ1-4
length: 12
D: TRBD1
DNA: TGTGCCAGCAGCAGGGGGGATGAAAAACTGTTTTTT
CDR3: CASSRGDEKLFF

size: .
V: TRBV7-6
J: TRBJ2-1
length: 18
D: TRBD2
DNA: TGTGCCAGCAGCAAATCGGCTAGCGGGAGTGGGTCCTACAATGAGCAGTTCTTC
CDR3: CASSKSASGSGSYNEQFF

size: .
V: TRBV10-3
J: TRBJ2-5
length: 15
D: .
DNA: TGTGCCATCAGTGAGTCAAGCGGTCGGCAAGAGACCCAGTACTTC
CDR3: CAISESSGRQETQYF

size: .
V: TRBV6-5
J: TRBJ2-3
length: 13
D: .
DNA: TGTGCCAGCAGTTACGGCGGGACAGATACGCAGTATTTT
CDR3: CASSYGGTDTQYF

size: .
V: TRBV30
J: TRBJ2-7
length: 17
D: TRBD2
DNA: TGTGCCTGGAGTATCGCTAGCGGGGGATTACTCTCCTACGAGCAGTACTTC
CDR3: CAWSIASGGLLSYEQYF

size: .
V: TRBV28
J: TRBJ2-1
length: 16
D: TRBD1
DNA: TGTGCCAGCAGTTTTGACAGGGGGCGCGGGGACAATGAGCAGTTCTTC
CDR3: CASSFDRGRGDNEQFF

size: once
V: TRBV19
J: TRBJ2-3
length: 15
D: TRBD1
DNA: TGTGCCAGTCTCTCGGGACAGGGGGCTGGTGGTACGCAGTATTTT
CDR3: CASLSGQGAGGTQYF

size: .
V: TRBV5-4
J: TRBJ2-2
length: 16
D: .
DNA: TGTGCCAGCAGCTTTGGGCCGGGACAAAGCACCGGGGAGCTGTTTTTT
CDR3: CASSFGPGQSTGELFF

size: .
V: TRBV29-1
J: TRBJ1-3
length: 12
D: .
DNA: TGCAGCGTCTATAGTCCTGGAAACACCATATATTTT
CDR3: CSVYSPGNTIYF

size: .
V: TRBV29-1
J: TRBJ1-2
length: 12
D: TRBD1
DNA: TGCAGCGTTCCGGACAGGGGCTATGGCTACACCTTC
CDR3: CSVPDRGYGYTF

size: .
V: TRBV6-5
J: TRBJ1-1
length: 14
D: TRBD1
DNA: TGTGCCAGCAGTGCACCGGGACAGATGACTGAAGCTTTCTTT
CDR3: CASSAPGQMTEAFF

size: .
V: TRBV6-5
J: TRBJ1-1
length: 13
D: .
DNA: TGTGCCAGCAGTTACCTCTCGCGGGGGTATGCTTTCTTT
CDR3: CASSYLSRGYAFF

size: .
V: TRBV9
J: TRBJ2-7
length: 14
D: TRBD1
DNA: TGTGCCAGCAGCGTAGATCCAGGGGGTTACGAGCAGTACTTC
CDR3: CASSVDPGGYEQYF

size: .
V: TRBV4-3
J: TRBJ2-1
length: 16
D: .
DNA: TGCGCCAGCAGCCAAGGGTCTTACACCGCCAGGAATGAGCAGTTCTTC
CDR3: CASSQGSYTARNEQFF

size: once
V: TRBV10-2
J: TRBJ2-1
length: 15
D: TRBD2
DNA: TGCGCCACCGAACTAGCGGGAGCCGCGAGCGATGAGCAGTTCTTC
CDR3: CATELAGAASDEQFF

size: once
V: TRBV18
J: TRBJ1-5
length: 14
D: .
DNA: TGTGCCAGCTCAACCACTGGTCTCAATCAGCCCCAGCATTTT
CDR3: CASSTTGLNQPQHF

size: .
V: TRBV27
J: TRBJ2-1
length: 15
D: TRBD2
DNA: TGTGCCAGCAGTACGCTAGCGGGAACATACAATGAGCAGTTCTTC
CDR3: CASSTLAGTYNEQFF

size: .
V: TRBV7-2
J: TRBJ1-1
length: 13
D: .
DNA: TGTGCCAGCAGCTTGCAGGTGAACACTGAAGCTTTCTTT
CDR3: CASSLQVNTEAFF

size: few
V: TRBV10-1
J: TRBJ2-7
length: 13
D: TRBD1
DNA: TGCGCCAGCTCAGGGGGACCCGGCTACGAGCAGTACTTC
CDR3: CASSGGPGYEQYF

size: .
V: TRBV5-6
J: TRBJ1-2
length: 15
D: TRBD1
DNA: TGTGCCAGCAGTCCGGGACAGGGACGGAACTATGGCTACACCTTC
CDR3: CASSPGQGRNYGYTF